The clone carrying this T cell receptor (beta chain) was seen only a few times. Its matching antigen is unknown. The sample originates from a study of T-cell memory formation after mild COVID-19. General observations from the study: Day 15 to 85 contracting clones showed balanced CD4/CD8; later expanders leaned CD4+. Some SARS-CoV-2-responding clones were already detected in memory before infection.

Amplification by 5'RACE using constant-segment primers produced TCR alpha and TCR beta cDNA libraries that carried sample barcodes and UMIs. Using its own MiXCR run on the 5' RACE reads, TCRdb lists one record per CDR3 protein. The sample consists of about 110,000 distinct CDR3 sequences, about 18% of them appearing once. Sequencing was performed on PBMCs or a T cell subset sorted from them (not recorded which). The clonotype originates from an adult woman who had mild COVID-19 (a few samples of this study predate the infection). Cell type and time point are not known.

The CDR3 DNA follows: TGTGCCAGCAGTTACAGACATGGGGATGGCTACACCTTC. Protein sequence: CASSYRHGDGYTF. The chain recombines TRBV6-5 with TRBJ1-2; no clear D. This CDR3 is 13 amino acids long. V lost 2 bases, J lost 6 bases, and 10 bases lay in between. Germline assignment: CDR1 MNHEY and CDR2 SVGAGI.